This TCR beta chain comes out of a study of cytomegalovirus exposure and HLA in healthy donors. PCR involved 60 Vbeta and 13 Jbeta primers. Authors' data handling: Later, an analysis found 75 million to 100 million unique TCR beta chains, and 10 million to 11 million of these were shared. TCRdb's table, derived via immunoSEQ multiplex PCR, lists solely in-frame clones and lacks some. V, J and clone size were drawn from that table, and D and trimming were deduced from the DNA. The sample has some 130,000 clones, 77% seen once. For this clone: Its antigen is still unknown.

The study's findings and limits: TRBV6-2, TRBV6-3 and some other V segments were excluded as indistinguishable. Later findings reportedly placed an Asian-associated ancestry cluster below the approximately 670-donor mean for N-insertions. Rare TCR sequences predominated, though certain public TCRs were found in many donors.

J gave up 4 bases and V 7 bases, and 17 bases lay outside the gene matches. Germline V gives CDR1 SNHLY, CDR2 FYNNEI. The CDR3 length is 17 residues. The V call is TRBV2, the J call TRBJ2-7; 9 bases are a match to TRBD1. The clonotype originates from a man aged 30-40 years in good health and CMV-seronegative. Sequences were obtained from PBMCs. CDR3 sequence (DNA): TGTGCCAGCACCCTACAGGGGGCGGTGATAATAGGGTACGAGCAGTACTTC. Amino acid sequence: CASTLQGAVIIGYEQYF.